The TCR beta chain under discussion was sequenced for a study of preoperative IRX-2 immunotherapy in early breast cancer (dated by TCRdb to the late 2010s). The treatment or condition label, as the study defines it: preoperative locoregional IRX-2 cytokine immunotherapy. The samples were obtained from a phase Ib study that tested preoperative, locoregional IRX-2 cytokine immunotherapy meant to prime immune responses. Donors were patients with early-stage breast cancer who received IRX-2 before surgery. Note on this clone: The clone's antigen remains unknown. It has no much larger one-base neighbor in the sample; base qualities were not kept.

Trimming takes 5 bases off V and 4 bases off J; junction bases not matched to a gene: 5. The CDR3 holds 15 amino acids from the cysteine to the phenylalanine. This entry keeps only the CDR3 DNA: 45 bases, framed from base 1. According to the germline V gene, CDR1 reads MNHGY and CDR2 reads SAAAGT. Library generation was performed with the immunoSEQ multiplex PCR assay. TCRdb obtained this table from immuneACCESS and retained in-frame rearrangements with V and J assigned. These tables miss some clones; where compared with another copy, unresolved V genes account for less than half of the shortfall, and the remainder is unexplained. This sample has about 19,000 clones in its table, and roughly 80% of those were observed once. The ten largest clones take up 1% to 1.5% of the sample.

The input for sequencing was lymph node tissue, taken after IRX-2 immunotherapy. The sequence came from a human donor with breast cancer. The chain uses TRBV6-8 and TRBJ1-2; TRBD1 fits 12 bases in the junction. The CDR3: CASSDGTGGFYGYTF. The DNA sequence is as follows: TGTGCCAGCAGTGACGGGACAGGGGGCTTCTATGGCTACACCTTC.